Listed here is a single T cell receptor (beta chain). The junction departs from germline at one end; a sequencing error may be responsible. Taking about 20-31 mg of unsorted bulk tissue, the authors co-extracted RNA and DNA. TCR beta cDNA came from approximately 540 ng total RNA, primed with a constant-region primer. Libraries covering TCR beta were generated through three nested multiplex PCR rounds (using a slightly modified ARM-PCR). Two initial PCR rounds of around 9 cycles each paired TRBV1-TRBV30 forward primers with a C-beta reverse primer. TCRdb passed the multiplex PCR reads through MiXCR, listing each CDR3 protein once. The sample holds roughly 23,000 distinct CDR3 sequences, approximately 70% seen once. The CDR3 extends over 15 amino acids. CDR1 is SGHKS and CDR2 is YYEKEE in the germline V gene (reference sequence). This entry is derived from a study of tumor-infiltrating lymphocytes in primary liver carcinoma. Across the whole study: About 3.65 to 7.13 million productive TCRbeta reads were obtained from the samples, with similar numbers across tissue types.

The material sequenced was liver tumor tissue from sampling region 1. Noted subset: tumor region T1, superior pole. The chain couples TRBV5-5 to TRBJ2-3, with D tentatively TRBD1 or TRBD2 (5 bases each). The clonotype comes from a man between 35 and 55 years old with primary liver carcinoma and hepatitis B virus infection. The CDR3 sequence is CAGRGTGTYRDTQYF. The DNA for the CDR3 is TGTGCCGGCAGAGGGACCGGCACCTACAGAGATACACAGTATTTT.